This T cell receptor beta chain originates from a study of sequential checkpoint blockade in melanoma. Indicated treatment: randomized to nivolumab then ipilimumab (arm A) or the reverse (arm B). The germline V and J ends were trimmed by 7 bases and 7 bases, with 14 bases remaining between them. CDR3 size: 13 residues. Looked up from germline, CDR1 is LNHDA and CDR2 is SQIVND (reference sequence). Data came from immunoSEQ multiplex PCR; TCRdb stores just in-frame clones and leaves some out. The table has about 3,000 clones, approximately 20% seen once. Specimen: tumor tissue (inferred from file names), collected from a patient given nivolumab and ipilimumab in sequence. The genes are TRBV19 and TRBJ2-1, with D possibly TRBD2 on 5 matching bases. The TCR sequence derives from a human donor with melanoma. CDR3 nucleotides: TGTGCCAGTACGGGGTCCTTGATGAATGAGCAGTTCTTC. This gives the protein CASTGSLMNEQFF.